This T cell receptor beta chain appears in the sequencing data of a study of T-cell reconstitution after alpha-beta-depleted transplantation in children. TCRbeta library preparation incorporated unique molecular identifiers. TCRdb re-derived calls from the PCR reads in MiXCR, one entry per CDR3 protein. The sample lists under 300,000 distinct CDR3 sequences, around 10% occurring once. The CDR3 extends over 18 amino acids. Trimming at V came to 4 bases and at J to 0 bases, leaving 14 bases not matched to a gene. CDR1 is DFQATT and CDR2 is SNEGSKA in the germline V gene (reference sequence). The study's findings and limits: One year post-transplant, T-cell counts and diversity were largely derived from T cells produced anew.

This clonotype has at least ten counts. Antigen unknown. The chain is built from TRBV20-1 and TRBJ2-3; 9 bases match TRBD2. Sequencing used peripheral blood, obtained 180 days after TCRalphabeta/CD19-depleted stem cell transplant. The TCR originated in a male patient aged 2 to 10 who had a stem cell transplant for chronic granulomatous disease, so the T cells may come from the graft donor. CDR3 region: CSATDNLAGASSTDTQYF. The CDR3 DNA sequence: TGCAGTGCTACTGATAACTTAGCGGGAGCCTCGAGCACAGATACGCAGTATTTT.